The T cell receptor (beta chain) described here comes from a study of blood T cell repertoires in COVID-19. Across the whole study: Samples of COVID-19 (acute and convalescent) were obtained from the United States, Italy and Spain. PBMCs, B-cell-depleted T cells, or T cells provided the cDNA or gDNA that made up the material.

The CDR3 sequence is 12 residues long. The germline CDR1 and CDR2 sequences are SQVTM and ANQGSEA. The junction had 1 base not matched to a gene; V was cut back by 6 bases and J by 2 bases. Using immunoSEQ multiplex PCR, the repertoire was profiled, and TCRdb retains in-frame clones only, with some absent. The top ten clones hold 15% to 20% of a sample with about 160,000 clones, around 84% of them seen once. The V call is TRBV29-1, the J call TRBJ1-2; TRBD1 aligns across 9 bases. This receptor was identified in a woman at least 80 years old with acute or convalescent COVID-19. Sequenced sample: peripheral blood. CDR3 loop: CSVTGGNYGYTF. CDR3 in DNA: TGCAGCGTAACAGGGGGCAACTATGGCTACACCTTC.